The rows below give T cell receptor beta chains drawn from one sample of a study of cytomegalovirus exposure and HLA in healthy donors. Only in-frame clones appear in the TCRdb table, and some are missing; sequencing was by immunoSEQ multiplex PCR. The table lists around 80,000 clones, around 60% of them singletons. Sequencing input: PBMCs. These receptor sequences come from a male donor in good health and CMV-seropositive. The CDR3 runs from the conserved cysteine through the conserved F or W. D genes are given only for firm matches. Clone size is shown for a subset of rows, as once, few, many or a class of expanded clone.

>NA|TRBJ2-2|TRBD2|TRBV7-6
CASSNPGLAGGLRNTGELFF
TGTGCCAGCAGCAACCCTGGACTAGCGGGGGGGCTGAGGAACACCGGGGAGCTGTTTTTT
>NA|TRBJ2-2|TRBD1|TRBV7-9
CASSLGQGPSGELFF
TGTGCCAGCAGCTTAGGACAGGGCCCCTCCGGGGAGCTGTTTTTT
>NA|TRBJ2-3|TRBD2|TRBV27
CASSSRTSDTQYF
TGTGCCAGCAGTTCACGGACTAGCGATACGCAGTATTTT
>NA|TRBJ1-4|NA|TRBV18
CASSLQGGPEKLFF
TGTGCCAGCTCCTTGCAGGGTGGTCCTGAAAAACTGTTTTTT
>NA|TRBJ2-7|TRBD2|TRBV7-2
CASSTSGSLGRGYEQYF
TGTGCCAGCAGCACCAGCGGGAGCCTCGGTCGGGGCTACGAGCAGTACTTC
>few|TRBJ1-3|TRBD1|TRBV10-2
CASSLTGARSGNTIYF
TGCGCCAGCAGTCTGACAGGGGCGCGATCAGGAAACACCATATATTTT
>NA|TRBJ2-1|NA|TRBV7-2
CASSLASESSYNEQFF
TGTGCCAGCAGCTTAGCTAGCGAGAGCTCCTACAATGAGCAGTTCTTC
>NA|TRBJ2-7|NA|TRBV28
CASSPGSSSYEQYF
TGTGCCAGCAGCCCCGGGTCGAGCTCCTACGAGCAGTACTTC
>NA|TRBJ2-3|NA|TRBV14
CASSHEGGMDTQYF
TGTGCCAGCAGCCATGAGGGTGGTATGGATACGCAGTATTTT
>NA|TRBJ2-7|NA|TRBV14
CASRSDSSYEQYF
TGTGCCAGCAGGTCGGACAGCTCCTACGAGCAGTACTTC
>NA|TRBJ2-7|TRBD1|TRBV27
CASSIQGMGSFSYEQYF
TGTGCCAGCAGTATACAGGGGATGGGGAGTTTTTCATACGAGCAGTACTTC
>few|TRBJ1-1|TRBD1|TRBV29-1
CSVHRGRVNTEAFF
TGCAGCGTACACAGGGGGCGCGTGAACACTGAAGCTTTCTTT
>NA|TRBJ2-7|TRBD2|TRBV7-2
CASSHSGSRSYEQYF
TGTGCCAGCAGCCATAGCGGGAGCAGATCCTACGAGCAGTACTTC
>NA|TRBJ1-4|NA|TRBV7-6
CASSPRTGEINEKLFF
TGTGCCAGCAGCCCACGGACCGGGGAGATCAATGAAAAACTGTTTTTT
>NA|TRBJ2-7|NA|TRBV7-6
CASSLGLSSSYEQYF
TGTGCCAGCAGCTTAGGACTCTCGAGCTCCTACGAGCAGTACTTC
>NA|TRBJ2-3|NA|TRBV30
CAWSRDTQYF
TGTGCCTGGAGTCGGGATACGCAGTATTTT
>NA|TRBJ1-1|NA|TRBV19
CASSTVGHTVPEAFF
TGTGCCAGTAGTACGGTCGGACATACCGTGCCTGAAGCTTTCTTT
>NA|TRBJ1-6|NA|TRBV6-1
CASTSSSYNSPLHF
TGTGCCAGTACCTCGAGCTCCTATAATTCACCCCTCCACTTT
>NA|TRBJ2-5|TRBD1|TRBV10-3
CAISPRDREETQYF
TGTGCCATCAGTCCCCGGGACAGGGAAGAGACCCAGTACTTC
>NA|TRBJ1-5|NA|TRBV6-4
CASSEVGGSNQPQHF
TGTGCCAGCAGTGAGGTGGGGGGGTCCAATCAGCCCCAGCATTTT
>NA|TRBJ1-1|NA|TRBV15
CATSRDPSANEAFF
TGTGCCACCAGCAGAGATCCATCCGCGAATGAAGCTTTCTTT
>NA|TRBJ2-7|NA|TRBV27
CASSPHWGAYEQYF
TGTGCCAGCAGTCCCCATTGGGGGGCCTACGAGCAGTACTTC
>NA|TRBJ1-1|NA|TRBV5-6
CASSLRGGNNEAFF
TGTGCCAGCAGCTTGCGGGGGGGGAACAATGAAGCTTTCTTT